This T cell receptor beta chain was captured by sequencing in a study of regulatory and conventional T cells in RAG deficiency (dated by TCRdb to 2015 to 2018). Context from the whole study: High-throughput TCR beta sequencing was used to compare the diversity and composition of the Treg, conventional CD4+ and CD8+ T cell repertoires of RAG-deficient patients with those of healthy controls. The study at large found these results: Compared with control T-cell subpopulations, the RAG-deficient patients had markedly lower Shannon entropy and higher Simpson indices. Shorter CDR3 lengths were found in all patient T-cell subsets, and >85% Treg-Tconv repertoire overlap at nucleotide and amino acid level was observed in Omenn syndrome patients. For some subjects, some analyses of T-cell subsets were not performed. Compared with controls, Omenn syndrome and CID/AS patients had around 110-fold fewer unique TCR beta sequences in Treg cells, but only roughly 10-fold fewer in the other subsets. The CD25-high CD127-low cells sorted from Omenn syndrome patients may be peripherally activated cells rather than true Treg cells.

The CDR3, from cysteine to phenylalanine, totals 17 residues. The read is trimmed to its CDR3 DNA, 51 bases read in frame from base 1. V was cut back by 1 base and J by 7 bases, leaving a gap of 20 bases between them. For CDR1 and CDR2, the germline V gene (reference sequence) lists LNHDA and SQIVND. Libraries were built with the immunoSEQ multiplex PCR assay. Genomic DNA from the sorted T-cell subsets was used to amplify and sequence rearranged TCR beta chain products. The authors processed their data as follows. Shannon entropy and Simpson indices were used to measure how diverse the repertoire of productive TCR beta rearrangements was. To assess clonal expansion, the frequencies of the 100 most abundant productive TCR beta clonotypes were added up as a share of total reads. A self-reactivity index based on amino acid usage at CDR3beta positions 6 and 7 was applied to the TRB repertoires. Two-way ANOVA was used for repertoire analyses, and Student t or Mann-Whitney tests were used for flow cytometric analyses. This is the immuneACCESS table as TCRdb keeps it, with only in-frame sequences that have V and J called. A part of the clones is gone; compared with another copy, unresolved V genes explain less than half, and the rest is unexplained. The D gene and trimming were derived from the DNA, and the V and J assignments and clone size from that table. A total of fewer than 15,000 clones appear in this sample, just under 95% of them only once. The top ten clonotypes cover 0.85% to 1.3% of the sample.

Before genomic DNA extraction, conventional CD4+ T cells were isolated from blood as CD25-low CD127-high cells. For repertoire analyses, the comparison group consisted of about eight healthy control donors. As for this clone: Its target antigen remains unknown. Base qualities were left out, and no much larger clone turns up one base away.

This sample also belongs to another study, concerning regulatory T cells. Reported in the second study: The multiplex PCR relied on 52 forward TRBV primers and 13 reverse TRBJ primers, and amplification bias was corrected through assay-based and computational methods. Patient repertoires showed restricted unique TRB V-J pairs and skewed V and J gene usage, most marked in regulatory T cells. The study compared T-cell receptor beta repertoires of sorted regulatory, conventional CD4+ and CD8+ T cells in CD3G-deficient patients with those in healthy controls. Peripheral blood mononuclear cells were isolated by Ficoll density separation. Within the immunoSEQ assay, multiplex PCR amplified rearranged TRB loci from genomic DNA. TRB amplicons were sequenced on an Illumina HiSeq platform. Custom algorithms error-filtered the raw sequences and aligned them to reference gene sequences, after which the immunoSEQ online tools were used for analysis. Frequencies of productive and nonproductive TRB rearrangements were assessed among unique sequences as well as among total sequences. Groups were compared by t tests, Mann-Whitney tests or two-way ANOVA performed in Prism software.

This TCR came from a human donor in good health. The V and J segments used are TRBV19 and TRBJ2-1; confidence is insufficient to name the D gene. Sequenced input: CD4+ effector T cells sorted from blood. CDR3 region: CASSIGRLLGQTNEQFF. The nucleotide sequence is TGTGCCAGTAGTATAGGTAGGTTGCTAGGCCAAACAAATGAGCAGTTCTTC.